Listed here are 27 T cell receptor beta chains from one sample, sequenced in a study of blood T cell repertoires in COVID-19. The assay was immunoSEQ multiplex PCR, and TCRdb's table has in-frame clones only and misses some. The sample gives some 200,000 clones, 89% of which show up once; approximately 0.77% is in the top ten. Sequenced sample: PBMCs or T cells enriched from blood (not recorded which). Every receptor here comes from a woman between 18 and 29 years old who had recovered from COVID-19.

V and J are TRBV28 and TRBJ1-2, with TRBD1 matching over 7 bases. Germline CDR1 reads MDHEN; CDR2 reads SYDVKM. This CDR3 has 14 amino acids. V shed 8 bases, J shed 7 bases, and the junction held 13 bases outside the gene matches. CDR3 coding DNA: TGTGCCAGCTGCAGCGGACAGGCCCTCGTTGGCTACACCTTC. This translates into CASCSGQALVGYTF.

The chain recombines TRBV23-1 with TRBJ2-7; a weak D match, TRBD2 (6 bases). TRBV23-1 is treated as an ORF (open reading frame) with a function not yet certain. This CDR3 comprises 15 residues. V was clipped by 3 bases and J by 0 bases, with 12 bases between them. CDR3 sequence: CASSHPGGVSYEQYF. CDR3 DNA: TGCGCCAGCAGTCACCCCGGAGGGGTCTCCTACGAGCAGTACTTC.

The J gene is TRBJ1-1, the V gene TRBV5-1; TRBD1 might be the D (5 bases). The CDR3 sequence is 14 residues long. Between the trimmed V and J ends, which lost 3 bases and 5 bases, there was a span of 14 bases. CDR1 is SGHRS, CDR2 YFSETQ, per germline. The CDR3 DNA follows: TGCGCCAGCAGCTATACTTTTAGGGGAACTGAAGCTTTCTTT. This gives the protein CASSYTFRGTEAFF.

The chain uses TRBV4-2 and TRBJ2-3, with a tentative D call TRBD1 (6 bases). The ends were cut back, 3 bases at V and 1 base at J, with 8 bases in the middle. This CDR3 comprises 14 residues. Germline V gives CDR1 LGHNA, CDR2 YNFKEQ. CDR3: CASSQGAGTDTQYF. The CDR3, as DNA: TGTGCCAGCAGCCAGGGGGCTGGCACAGATACGCAGTATTTT.

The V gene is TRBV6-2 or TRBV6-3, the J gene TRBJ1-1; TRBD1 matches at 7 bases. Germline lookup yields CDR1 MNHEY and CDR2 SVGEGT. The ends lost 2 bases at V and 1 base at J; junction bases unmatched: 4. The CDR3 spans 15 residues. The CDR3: CASSYTGAGNTEAFF. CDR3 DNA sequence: TGTGCCAGCAGTTACACAGGGGCGGGGAACACTGAAGCTTTCTTT.

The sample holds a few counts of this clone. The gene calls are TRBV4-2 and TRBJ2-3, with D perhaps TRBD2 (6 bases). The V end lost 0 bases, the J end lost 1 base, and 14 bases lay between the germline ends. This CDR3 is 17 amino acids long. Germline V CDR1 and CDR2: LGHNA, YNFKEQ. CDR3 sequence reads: CASSQDFLGGRTDTQYF. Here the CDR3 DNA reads TGTGCCAGCAGCCAAGATTTCTTGGGGGGTCGCACAGATACGCAGTATTTT.

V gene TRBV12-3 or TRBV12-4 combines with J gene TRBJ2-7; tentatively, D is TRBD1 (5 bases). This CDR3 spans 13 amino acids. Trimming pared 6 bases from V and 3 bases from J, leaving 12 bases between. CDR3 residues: CASSSLDNYEQYF. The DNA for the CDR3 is TGTGCCAGCAGCTCACTGGACAACTACGAGCAGTACTTC.

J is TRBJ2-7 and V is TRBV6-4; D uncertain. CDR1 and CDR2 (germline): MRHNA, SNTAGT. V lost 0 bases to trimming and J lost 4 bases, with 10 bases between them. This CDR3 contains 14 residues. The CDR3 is CASSDSPRMYEQYF. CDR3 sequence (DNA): TGTGCCAGCAGTGACTCGCCGAGGATGTACGAGCAGTACTTC.

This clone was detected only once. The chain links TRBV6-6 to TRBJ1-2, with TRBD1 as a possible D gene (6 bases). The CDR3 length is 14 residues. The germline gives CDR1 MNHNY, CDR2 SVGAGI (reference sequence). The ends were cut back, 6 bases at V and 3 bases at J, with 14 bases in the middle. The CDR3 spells CASRQRGRDYGYTF. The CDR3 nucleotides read TGTGCCAGCAGGCAAAGGGGGAGGGACTATGGCTACACCTTC.

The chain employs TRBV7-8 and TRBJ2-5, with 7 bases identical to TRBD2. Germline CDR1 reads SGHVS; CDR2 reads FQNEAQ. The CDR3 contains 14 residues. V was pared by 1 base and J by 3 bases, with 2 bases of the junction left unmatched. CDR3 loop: CASSLGTREETQYF. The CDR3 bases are TGTGCCAGCAGCTTAGGGACTAGGGAAGAGACCCAGTACTTC.

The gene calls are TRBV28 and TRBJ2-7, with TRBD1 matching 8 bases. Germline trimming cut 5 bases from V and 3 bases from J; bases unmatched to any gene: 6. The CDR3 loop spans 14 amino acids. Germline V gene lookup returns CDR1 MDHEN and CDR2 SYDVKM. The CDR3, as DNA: TGTGCCAGCAGTCACCGGACAGGGCACTACGAGCAGTACTTC. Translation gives CASSHRTGHYEQYF.

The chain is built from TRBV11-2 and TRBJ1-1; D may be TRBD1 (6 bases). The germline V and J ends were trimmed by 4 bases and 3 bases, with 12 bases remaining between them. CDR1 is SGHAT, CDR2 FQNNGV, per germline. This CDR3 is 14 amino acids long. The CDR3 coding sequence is TGTGCCAGCAGCTCCTGGAACAGGGACACTGAAGCTTTCTTT. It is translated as CASSSWNRDTEAFF.

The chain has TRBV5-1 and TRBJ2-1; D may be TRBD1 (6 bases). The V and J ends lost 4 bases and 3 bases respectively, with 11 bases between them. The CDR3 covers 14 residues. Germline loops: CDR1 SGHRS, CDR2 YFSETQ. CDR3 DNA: TGCGCCAGCAGCCCTGACAGGAACTACAATGAGCAGTTCTTC. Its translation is CASSPDRNYNEQFF.

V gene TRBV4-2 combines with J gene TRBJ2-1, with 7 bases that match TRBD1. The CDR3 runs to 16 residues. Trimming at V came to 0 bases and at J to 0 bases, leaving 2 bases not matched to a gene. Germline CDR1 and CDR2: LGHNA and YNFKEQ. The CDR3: CASSQDGTDSYNEQFF. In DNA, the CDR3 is TGTGCCAGCAGCCAAGATGGGACAGACTCCTACAATGAGCAGTTCTTC.

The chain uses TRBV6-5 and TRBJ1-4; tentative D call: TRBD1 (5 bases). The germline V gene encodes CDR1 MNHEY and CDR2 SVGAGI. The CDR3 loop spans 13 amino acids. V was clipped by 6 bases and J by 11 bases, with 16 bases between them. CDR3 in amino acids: CASRDGRGQKLFF. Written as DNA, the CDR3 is TGTGCCAGCAGAGACGGGAGGGGTCAGAAACTGTTTTTT.

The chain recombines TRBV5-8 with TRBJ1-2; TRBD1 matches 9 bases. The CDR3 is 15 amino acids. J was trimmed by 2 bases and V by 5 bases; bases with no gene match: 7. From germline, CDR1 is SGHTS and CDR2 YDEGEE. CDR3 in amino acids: CASSHPGTGNYGYTF. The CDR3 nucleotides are TGTGCCAGCAGTCATCCCGGGACAGGGAACTATGGCTACACCTTC.

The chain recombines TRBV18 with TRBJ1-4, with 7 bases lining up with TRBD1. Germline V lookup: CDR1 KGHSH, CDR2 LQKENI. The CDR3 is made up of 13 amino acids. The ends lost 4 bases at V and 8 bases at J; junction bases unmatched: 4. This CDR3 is CASSHAGQEKLFF. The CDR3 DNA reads TGTGCCAGCTCACATGCGGGACAGGAAAAACTGTTTTTT.

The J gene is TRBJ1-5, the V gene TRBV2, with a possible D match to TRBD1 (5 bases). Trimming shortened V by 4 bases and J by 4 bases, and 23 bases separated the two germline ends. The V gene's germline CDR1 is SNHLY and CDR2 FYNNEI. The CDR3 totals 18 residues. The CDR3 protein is CASSVPSVFPGGNQPQHF. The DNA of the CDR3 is TGTGCCAGCAGTGTCCCTTCTGTTTTTCCGGGGGGGAATCAGCCCCAGCATTTT.

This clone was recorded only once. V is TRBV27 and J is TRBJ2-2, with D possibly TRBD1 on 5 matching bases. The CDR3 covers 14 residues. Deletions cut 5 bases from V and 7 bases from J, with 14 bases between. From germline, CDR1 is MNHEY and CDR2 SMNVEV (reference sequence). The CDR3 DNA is TGTGCCAGCAGTGACCAGGGATCGGACGGGGAGCTGTTTTTT. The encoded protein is CASSDQGSDGELFF.

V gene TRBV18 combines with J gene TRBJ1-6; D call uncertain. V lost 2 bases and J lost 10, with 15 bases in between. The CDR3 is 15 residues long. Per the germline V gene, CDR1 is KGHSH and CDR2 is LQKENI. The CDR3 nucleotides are TGTGCCAGCTCACCAAAGATCCACAAGGAGTCACCCCTCCACTTT. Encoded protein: CASSPKIHKESPLHF.

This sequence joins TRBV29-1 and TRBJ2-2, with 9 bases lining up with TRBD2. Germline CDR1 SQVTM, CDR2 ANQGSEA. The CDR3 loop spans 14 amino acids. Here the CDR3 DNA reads TGCGGACTAAGTATAGCGGGAGTGAACGGGGAGCTGTTTTTT. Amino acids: CGLSIAGVNGELFF.

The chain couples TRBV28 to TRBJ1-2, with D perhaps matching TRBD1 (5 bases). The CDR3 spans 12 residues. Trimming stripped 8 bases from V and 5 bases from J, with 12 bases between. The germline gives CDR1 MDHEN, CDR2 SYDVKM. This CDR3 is CASHIGGYGYTF. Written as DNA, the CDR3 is TGTGCCAGCCACATCGGGGGATATGGCTACACCTTC.

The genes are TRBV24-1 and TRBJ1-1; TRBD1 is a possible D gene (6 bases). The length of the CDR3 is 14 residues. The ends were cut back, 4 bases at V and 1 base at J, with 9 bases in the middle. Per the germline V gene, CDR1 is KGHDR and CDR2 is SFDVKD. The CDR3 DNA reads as TGTGCCACCAGTGAAACAGGGTCGAACACTGAAGCTTTCTTT. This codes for CATSETGSNTEAFF.

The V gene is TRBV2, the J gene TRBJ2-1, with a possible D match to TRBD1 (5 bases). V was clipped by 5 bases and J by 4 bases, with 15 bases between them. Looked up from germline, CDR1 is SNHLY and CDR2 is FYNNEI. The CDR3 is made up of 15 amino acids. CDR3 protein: CASSSGGQGYNEQFF. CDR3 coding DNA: TGTGCCAGCAGTTCGGGCGGACAAGGGTACAATGAGCAGTTCTTC.

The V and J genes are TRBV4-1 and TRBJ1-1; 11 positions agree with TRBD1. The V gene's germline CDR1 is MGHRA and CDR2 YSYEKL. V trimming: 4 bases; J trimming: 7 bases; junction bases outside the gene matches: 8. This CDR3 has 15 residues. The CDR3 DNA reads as TGCGCCAGCAGCCGGACCGGACAGGGGGCCGGTGAAGCTTTCTTT. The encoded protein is CASSRTGQGAGEAFF.

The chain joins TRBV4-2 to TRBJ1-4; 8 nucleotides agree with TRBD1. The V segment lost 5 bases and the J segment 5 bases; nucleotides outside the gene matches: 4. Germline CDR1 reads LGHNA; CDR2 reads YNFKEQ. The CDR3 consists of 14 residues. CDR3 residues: CASSAGQENEKLFF. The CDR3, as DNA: TGTGCCAGCAGCGCGGGACAGGAAAATGAAAAACTGTTTTTT.

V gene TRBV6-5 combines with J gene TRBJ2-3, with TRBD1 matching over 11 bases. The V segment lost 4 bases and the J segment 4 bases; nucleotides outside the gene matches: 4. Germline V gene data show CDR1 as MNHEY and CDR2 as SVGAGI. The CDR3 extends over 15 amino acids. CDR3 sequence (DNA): TGTGCCAGCAGTTCGCCGGGACAGGGGGCAGATACGCAGTATTTT. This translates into CASSSPGQGADTQYF.